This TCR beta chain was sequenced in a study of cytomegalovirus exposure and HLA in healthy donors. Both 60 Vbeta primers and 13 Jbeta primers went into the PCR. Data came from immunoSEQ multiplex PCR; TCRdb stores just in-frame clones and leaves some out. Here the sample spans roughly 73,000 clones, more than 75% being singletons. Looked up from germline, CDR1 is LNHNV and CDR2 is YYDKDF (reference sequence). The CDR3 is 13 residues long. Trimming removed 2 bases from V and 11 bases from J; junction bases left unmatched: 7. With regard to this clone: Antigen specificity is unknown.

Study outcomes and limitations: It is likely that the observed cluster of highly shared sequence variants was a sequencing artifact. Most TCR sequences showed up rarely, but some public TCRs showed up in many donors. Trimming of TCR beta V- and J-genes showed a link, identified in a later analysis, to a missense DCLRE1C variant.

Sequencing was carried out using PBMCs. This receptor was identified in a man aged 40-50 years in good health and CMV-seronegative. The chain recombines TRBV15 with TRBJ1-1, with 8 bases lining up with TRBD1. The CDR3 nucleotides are TGTGCCACCAGCAGACCCGAGCAGGGGGCCGCTTTCTTT. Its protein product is CATSRPEQGAAFF.